This T cell receptor (beta chain) was sequenced in a study of vaccination effects on CD4 cells after COVID-19. As regards this clone: No antigen is known for it.

The protocol was immunoSEQ multiplex PCR, while the TCRdb copy is restricted to in-frame clones and leaves out a portion. The sample holds 20,000 to 25,000 clones, 75% to 85% seen once. Within the ViraFEST assay, antigen-specific CD4+ T cells underwent expansion with viral peptide pools prior to sequencing. When around 9 days of culture had elapsed, CD4+ T cells were isolated. A PCR test confirmed that the person had SARS-CoV-2 infection between March and December 2020. Germline V lookup: CDR1 SEHNR, CDR2 FQNEAQ (reference sequence). CDR3 length: 16 amino acids. J gave up 3 bases and V 4 bases, and 4 bases lay outside the gene matches.

This sequence joins TRBV7-9 and TRBJ2-3; 13 bases are a match to TRBD2. Sequenced material: CD4+ T cells from PBMCs cultured with a peptide pool, taken before COVID-19 vaccination. The clonotype originates from a human donor who had a prior SARS-CoV-2 infection. The CDR3 DNA follows: TGTGCCAGCAGCTCGGGACTAGCGGGAAGTACAGATACGCAGTATTTT. Protein: CASSSGLAGSTDTQYF.